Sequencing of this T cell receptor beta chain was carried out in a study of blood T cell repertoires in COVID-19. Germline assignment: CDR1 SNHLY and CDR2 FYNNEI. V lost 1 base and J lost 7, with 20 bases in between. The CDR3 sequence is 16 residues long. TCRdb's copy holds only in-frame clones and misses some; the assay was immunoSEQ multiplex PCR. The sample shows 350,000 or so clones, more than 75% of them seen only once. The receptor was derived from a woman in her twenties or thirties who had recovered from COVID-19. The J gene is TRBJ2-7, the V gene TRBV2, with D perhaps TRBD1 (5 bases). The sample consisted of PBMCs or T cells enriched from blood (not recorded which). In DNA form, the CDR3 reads TGTGCCAGCAGTGAAGGGAGAAAGGGCAGGGATGGAGAGCAGTACTTC. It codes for CASSEGRKGRDGEQYF.